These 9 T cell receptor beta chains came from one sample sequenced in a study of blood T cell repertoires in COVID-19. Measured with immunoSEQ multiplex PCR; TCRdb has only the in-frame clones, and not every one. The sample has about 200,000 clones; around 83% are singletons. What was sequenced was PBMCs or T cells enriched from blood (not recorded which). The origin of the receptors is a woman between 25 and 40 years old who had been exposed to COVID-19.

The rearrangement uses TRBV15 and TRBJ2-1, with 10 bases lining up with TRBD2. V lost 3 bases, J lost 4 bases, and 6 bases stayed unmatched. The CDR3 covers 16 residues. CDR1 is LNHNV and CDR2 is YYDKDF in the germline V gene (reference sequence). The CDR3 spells CATSRGLAPAYNEQFF. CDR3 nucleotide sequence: TGTGCCACCAGCAGGGGACTAGCGCCTGCTTACAATGAGCAGTTCTTC.

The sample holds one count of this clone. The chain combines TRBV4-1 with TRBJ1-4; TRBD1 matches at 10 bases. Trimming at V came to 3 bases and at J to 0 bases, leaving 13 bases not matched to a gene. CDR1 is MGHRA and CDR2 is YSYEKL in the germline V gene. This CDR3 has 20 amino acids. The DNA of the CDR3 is TGCGCCAGCAGCCAGGACCGGGACAGGGGATCCTGGACAACTAATGAAAAACTGTTTTTT. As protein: CASSQDRDRGSWTTNEKLFF.

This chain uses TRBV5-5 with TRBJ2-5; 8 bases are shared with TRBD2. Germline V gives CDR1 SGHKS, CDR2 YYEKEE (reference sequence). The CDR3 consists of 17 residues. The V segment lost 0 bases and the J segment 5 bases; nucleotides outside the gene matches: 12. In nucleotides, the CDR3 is TGTGCCAGCAGCTTGGAACCCGGAGCGGGGGATGGGGAGACCCAGTACTTC. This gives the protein CASSLEPGAGDGETQYF.

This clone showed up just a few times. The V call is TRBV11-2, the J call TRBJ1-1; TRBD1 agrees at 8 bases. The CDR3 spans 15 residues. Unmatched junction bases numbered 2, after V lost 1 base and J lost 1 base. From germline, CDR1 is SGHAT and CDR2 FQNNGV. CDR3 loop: CASSLGTGGNTEAFF. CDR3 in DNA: TGTGCCAGCAGCTTAGGTACAGGGGGGAACACTGAAGCTTTCTTT.

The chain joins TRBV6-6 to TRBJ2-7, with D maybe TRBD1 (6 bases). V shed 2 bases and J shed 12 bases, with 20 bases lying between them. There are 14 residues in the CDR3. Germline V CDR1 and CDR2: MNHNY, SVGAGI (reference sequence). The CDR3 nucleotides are TGTGCCAGCAGTTACGGTGCCAGGGGAGACGACCCGTACTTC. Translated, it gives CASSYGARGDDPYF.

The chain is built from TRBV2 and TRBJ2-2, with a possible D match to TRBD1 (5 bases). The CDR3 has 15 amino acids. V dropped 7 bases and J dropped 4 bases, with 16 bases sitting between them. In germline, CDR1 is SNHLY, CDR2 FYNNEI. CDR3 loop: CASTRTRGATGELFF. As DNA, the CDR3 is TGTGCCAGCACCCGGACAAGGGGCGCCACCGGGGAGCTGTTTTTT.

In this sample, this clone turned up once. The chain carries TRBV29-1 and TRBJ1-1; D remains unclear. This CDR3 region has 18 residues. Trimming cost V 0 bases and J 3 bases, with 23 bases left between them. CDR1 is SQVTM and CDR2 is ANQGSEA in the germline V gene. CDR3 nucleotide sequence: TGCAGCGTTGAAGATAGAGGGAGAACTCGCCGAGAGTACACTGAAGCTTTCTTT. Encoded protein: CSVEDRGRTRREYTEAFF.

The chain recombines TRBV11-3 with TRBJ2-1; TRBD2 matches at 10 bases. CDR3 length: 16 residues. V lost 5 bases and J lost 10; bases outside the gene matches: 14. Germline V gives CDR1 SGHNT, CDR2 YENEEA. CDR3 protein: CASSPQGSSGGSEQFF. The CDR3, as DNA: TGTGCCAGCAGCCCGCAGGGGTCTAGCGGGGGCTCCGAGCAGTTCTTC.

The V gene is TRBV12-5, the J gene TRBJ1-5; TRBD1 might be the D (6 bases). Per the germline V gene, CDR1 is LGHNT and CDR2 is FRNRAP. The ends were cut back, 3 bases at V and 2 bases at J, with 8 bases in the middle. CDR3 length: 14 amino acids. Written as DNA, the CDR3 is TGTGCTAGTGGTTTCCGACAGGGCAATCAGCCCCAGCATTTT. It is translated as CASGFRQGNQPQHF. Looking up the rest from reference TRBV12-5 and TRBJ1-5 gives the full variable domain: DARVTQTPRHKVTEMGQEVTMRCQPILGHNTVFWYRQTMMQGLELLAYFRNRAPLDDSGMPKDRFSAEMPDATLATLKIQPSEPRDSAVYFCASGFRQGNQPQHFGDGTRLSIL.